These 28 T cell receptor beta chains were all obtained from the same sample, sequenced in a study of T cells in Graves' hyperthyroidism and ophthalmopathy. Amplification of TCR beta CDR3 regions was performed using RNA transcripts as template. HTBI primers were employed in a first-round RT-PCR of the TCR CDR3. A single record per CDR3 protein comes from TCRdb applying MiXCR to the multiplex PCR reads. This table holds roughly 290,000 distinct CDR3 sequences, 10% to 15% found once. Sequencing input: blood. The receptor source for this set is a woman under 40 with Graves' hyperthyroidism that later progressed to Graves' ophthalmopathy.

There are many counts of this clonotype. V usage is TRBV20-1 and J usage is TRBJ2-1, with D perhaps matching TRBD2 (6 bases). Germline V gene lookup returns CDR1 DFQATT and CDR2 SNEGSKA (reference sequence). This CDR3 comprises 14 residues. Trimming took off 0 bases at V and 4 bases at J, with 10 bases between the two ends. CDR3 DNA: TGCAGTGCTAGAGACGGCGGGAAATACAATGAGCAGTTCTTC. Amino acid sequence: CSARDGGKYNEQFF.

This clonotype has just a few counts. Given a much more abundant clone one base away, this may be a read error. The chain is built from TRBV2 and TRBJ2-1; possibly TRBD1 or TRBD2 for D (5 bases each). The length of the CDR3 is 14 residues. In germline, CDR1 is SNHLY, CDR2 FYNNEI. The CDR3 DNA reads as TGTGCCAACAGTAGAGGGGCCTCCTACAATGAGCAGTTCTTC. This encodes CANSRGASYNEQFF.

This clonotype was picked up many times. The chain links TRBV7-9 to TRBJ2-7; perhaps TRBD2 as D (6 bases). In germline, CDR1 is SEHNR, CDR2 FQNEAQ (reference sequence). The germline V and J ends were trimmed by 5 bases and 4 bases, with 24 bases remaining between them. The CDR3 extends over 17 amino acids. CDR3 DNA: TGTGCCAGCAGCCCCGACCTCCGCGGGGCGGGGTGGTACGAGCAGTACTTC. Its translation: CASSPDLRGAGWYEQYF.

This clonotype has a count of ten or more. The chain links TRBV6-1 to TRBJ1-1, with 11 bases lining up with TRBD1. The length of the CDR3 is 16 residues. The ends lost 7 bases at V and 4 bases at J; junction bases unmatched: 11. Germline V gene lookup returns CDR1 MNHNS and CDR2 SASEGT. In DNA form, the CDR3 reads TGTGCCAGCACCCAGAGGACAGGGGGCTTTCGCACTGAAGCTTTCTTT. Protein sequence: CASTQRTGGFRTEAFF.

This clonotype appeared a single time. The chain employs TRBV20-1 and TRBJ2-7; 15 nucleotides line up with TRBD2. V lost 3 bases, J lost 5 bases, and 11 bases stayed unmatched. CDR1 DFQATT and CDR2 SNEGSKA come from the germline V gene (reference sequence). This CDR3 has 17 amino acids. CDR3 sequence: CSARGGLAGGRSNEQYF. CDR3 DNA: TGCAGTGCTAGGGGTGGACTAGCGGGAGGGCGTAGCAACGAGCAGTACTTC.

To note about this clonotype: A read error may be the cause here, since a much bigger clone is one base away. V and J are TRBV11-1 and TRBJ1-1, with a possible D match to TRBD1 (6 bases). Germline values: CDR1 SGHAT, CDR2 FQDESV (reference sequence). This CDR3 has 15 amino acids. This CDR3 reads CTTSDRRYMNTEAFF. The DNA of the CDR3 is TGTACCACCTCTGACAGGAGATACATGAACACTGAAGCTTTCTTT.

This clonotype was detected ten times or more. The chain uses TRBV5-1 and TRBJ2-7; 8 bases fit TRBD2. Germline V CDR1 and CDR2: SGHRS, YFSETQ. V lost 4 bases to trimming and J lost 5 bases; unmatched junction nucleotides: 11. The CDR3 loop spans 15 amino acids. CDR3 in DNA: TGCGCCAGCAGCGACCCTAGCGGGCAGGTTGACGAGCAGTACTTC. Translation: CASSDPSGQVDEQYF. Full variable domain (remainder filled in from reference TRBV5-1 and TRBJ2-7): KAGVTQTPRYLIKTRGQQVTLSCSPISGHRSVSWYQQTPGQGLQFLFEYFSETQRNKGNFPGRFSGRQFSNSRSEMNVSTLELGDSALYLCASSDPSGQVDEQYFGPGTRLTVT.

This clonotype was seen at least ten times. V is TRBV7-6 and J is TRBJ2-1; 9 bases fit TRBD1. V shed 5 bases and J 12 bases; nucleotides not matched to a gene: 5. The CDR3 covers 12 residues. Germline CDR1 is SGHVS and CDR2 is FNYEAQ. The CDR3 DNA is TGTGCCAGCAGCCTGACAGGGGGATCGCAGTTCTTC. This encodes CASSLTGGSQFF.

The chain has TRBV28 and TRBJ2-3, with 8 bases matching TRBD2. V was clipped by 2 bases and J by 3 bases; unmatched bases: 10. The CDR3 loop spans 17 amino acids. From germline, CDR1 is MDHEN and CDR2 SYDVKM. The CDR3 is CASSLRDYGLATDTQYF. DNA of the CDR3: TGTGCCAGCAGTTTAAGAGACTACGGACTAGCAACAGATACGCAGTATTTT. Full variable domain (rest looked up from reference TRBV28 and TRBJ2-3): DVKVTQSSRYLVKRTGEKVFLECVQDMDHENMFWYRQDPGLGLRLIYFSYDVKMKEKGDIPEGYSVSREKKERFSLILESASTNQTSMYLCASSLRDYGLATDTQYFGPGTRLTVL.

The gene calls are TRBV7-9 and TRBJ1-6, with D maybe TRBD1 (5 bases). CDR1 is SEHNR and CDR2 is FQNEAQ in the germline V gene (reference sequence). The CDR3 runs 15 residues. The V end was cut by 0 bases, the J end by 6 bases, with 9 bases between. Here the CDR3 reads CASSLASGSNSPLHF. The CDR3 region has the DNA TGTGCCAGCAGCTTAGCCTCAGGGAGTAATTCACCCCTCCACTTT.

In its sample, this clonotype was seen many times. The gene calls are TRBV12-3 or TRBV12-4 and TRBJ2-7; 8 bases fit TRBD1. V dropped 5 bases and J dropped 3; count of bases not matched to a gene: 6. The CDR3 runs to 14 residues. CDR3 bases: TGTGCCAGCAGTCAAGGACAGGGCTTCTACGAGCAGTACTTC. Translated: CASSQGQGFYEQYF.

This clonotype came up once. The rearrangement uses TRBV12-3 or TRBV12-4 and TRBJ2-5; D uncertain. Trimming took 3 bases from V and 0 from J, leaving 8 bases between them. This CDR3 region has 14 residues. DNA for the CDR3: TGTGCCAGCAGTTTCCTTTCGTACCAAGAGACCCAGTACTTC. Translated: CASSFLSYQETQYF.

To note about this clonotype: A read error may explain this, as a much larger clone is one base away. CDR3 DNA sequence: TGCTGTGCTACGGGAGCGGGAGGGGCCTACGAGCAGTACTTC. Translating gives CCATGAGGAYEQYF. The chain recombines TRBV20-1 with TRBJ2-7, with 10 bases lining up with TRBD2. The CDR3 length is 14 residues. Germline-derived CDR1 and CDR2 are DFQATT and SNEGSKA (reference sequence).

This clonotype was observed at least ten times. The genes are TRBV30 and TRBJ1-2; D ambiguous. V was clipped by 1 base and J by 5 bases, with 14 bases between them. This CDR3 comprises 14 residues. Germline CDR1 reads GTSNPN; CDR2 reads SVGIG (reference sequence). The DNA for the CDR3 is TGTGCCTGGAGTGATAATTACTCCGGGTATGGCTACACCTTC. Encoded protein: CAWSDNYSGYGYTF.

This clonotype has a count of ten or more. The chain joins TRBV5-1 to TRBJ2-7; D is unclear. V was cut by 3 bases and J by 6 bases, with 16 bases left in between. The CDR3 is made up of 14 amino acids. The germline V gene has CDR1 SGHRS and CDR2 YFSETQ. CDR3 coding DNA: TGCGCCAGCAGCTCCAACCAGTTGGAAGGCGAGCAGTACTTC. It codes for CASSSNQLEGEQYF.

This clonotype was seen repeatedly, ten times or more. The J gene is TRBJ1-5, the V gene TRBV18; D may be TRBD1 (6 bases). Germline V gene data show CDR1 as KGHSH and CDR2 as LQKENI. With 5 bases removed from V and 3 bases from J, the gap between germline ends came to 14 bases. This CDR3 region has 15 residues. The CDR3 coding sequence is TGTGCCAGCTCAAGGGGTGGGGGGGCCAATCAGCCCCAGCATTTT. This translates into CASSRGGGANQPQHF. Full variable domain (remainder filled in from reference TRBV18 and TRBJ1-5): NAGVMQNPRHLVRRRGQEARLRCSPMKGHSHVYWYRQLPEEGLKFMVYLQKENIIDESGMPKERFSAEFPKEGPSILRIQQVVRGDSAAYFCASSRGGGANQPQHFGDGTRLSIL.

This clonotype was observed many times. The genes are TRBV30 and TRBJ2-3; D possibly corresponds to TRBD2 (6 bases). CDR3 length equals 18 residues. The germline V gene has CDR1 GTSNPN and CDR2 SVGIG (reference sequence). Trimming pared 2 bases from V and 1 base from J, leaving 22 bases between. This CDR3 is CAWSSGWEVPVGTDTQYF. Written as DNA, the CDR3 is TGTGCCTGGAGTTCGGGATGGGAGGTCCCAGTCGGCACAGATACGCAGTATTTT.

There are many counts of this clonotype. The rearrangement links TRBV13 to TRBJ2-2; D might be TRBD2 (5 bases). This CDR3 is built from 13 residues. The germline V gene encodes CDR1 PRHDT and CDR2 FYEKMQ (reference sequence). The ends were cut back, 5 bases at V and 7 bases at J, with 11 bases in the middle. CDR3 bases: TGTGCCAGCAGCGGCCGCCGGGGCGGGGAGCTGTTTTTT. This sequence encodes CASSGRRGGELFF.

The CDR3 spells CASSMSLGGIQYF. The CDR3 region has the DNA TGTGCCAGTAGTATGTCTCTTGGGGGCATTCAGTACTTC. The J gene is TRBJ2-4, the V gene TRBV19; D possibly matches TRBD1 or TRBD2 (5 bases each). CDR3 length: 13 residues. The germline V gene has CDR1 LNHDA and CDR2 SQIVND (reference sequence). V was clipped by 3 bases and J by 9 bases, with 12 bases between them.

This clonotype has more than one count but fewer than ten. The chain is built from TRBV6-5 and TRBJ1-6; 8 nucleotides line up with TRBD1. The germline CDR1 and CDR2 sequences are MNHEY and SVGAGI. J was trimmed by 10 bases and V by 6 bases; bases with no gene match: 5. This CDR3 spans 13 amino acids. This CDR3 reads CASRTDRVSPLHF. As DNA, the CDR3 is TGTGCCAGCAGAACGGACAGGGTCTCACCCCTCCACTTT.

This clonotype came up many times. The chain links TRBV12-3 or TRBV12-4 to TRBJ2-3; 7 positions match TRBD2. The CDR3 runs to 15 residues. J gave up 2 bases and V 3 bases, and 5 bases lay outside the gene matches. In DNA, the CDR3 is TGTGCCAGCAGTTTTAATCTAGCGGCCACAGATACGCAGTATTTT. Translated: CASSFNLAATDTQYF.

This clonotype has at least ten counts. The rearrangement links TRBV15 to TRBJ2-1; TRBD2 is a possible D gene (6 bases). V gave up 0 bases and J gave up 10 bases, with 19 bases separating them. Germline assignment: CDR1 LNHNV and CDR2 YYDKDF (reference sequence). The CDR3 length is 16 residues. CDR3 nucleotides: TGTGCCACCAGCAGAGATGTATTGTGGGACTCCTCGGAGCAGTTCTTC. Its protein is CATSRDVLWDSSEQFF.

This clonotype was seen at least ten times. The chain recombines TRBV12-3 or TRBV12-4 with TRBJ1-5; tentative D call: TRBD1 (5 bases). V dropped 8 bases and J dropped 0 bases, with 17 bases sitting between them. The CDR3 has 16 amino acids. The CDR3 DNA is TGTGCCAGCGGTATAACGTTGGACAATAGCAATCAGCCCCAGCATTTT. Its translation is CASGITLDNSNQPQHF.

This clonotype has more than one count but fewer than ten. The V and J genes are TRBV6-1 and TRBJ1-6, with D perhaps matching TRBD1 (5 bases). Germline CDR1 and CDR2: MNHNS and SASEGT. Trimming removed 2 bases from V and 4 bases from J, with 12 bases in between. The CDR3 covers 16 residues. CDR3 DNA: TGTGCCAGCAGTGAAAGGGACTCCTCATATAATTCACCCCTCCACTTT. Translated, it gives CASSERDSSYNSPLHF.

The V call is TRBV19, the J call TRBJ2-1; D gene ambiguous. Looked up from germline, CDR1 is LNHDA and CDR2 is SQIVND (reference sequence). The CDR3 is 17 residues long. V was shortened by 2 bases and J by 7 bases, with 21 bases between the two germline ends. The CDR3 DNA sequence: TGTGCCAGTAGTATACTCCCGGATGTCAGCGTCCGGAATGAGCAGTTCTTC. Translating it yields CASSILPDVSVRNEQFF.

The chain joins TRBV7-3 to TRBJ2-3; D uncertain. Germline assignment: CDR1 SGHTA and CDR2 FQGTGA. This CDR3 region has 15 residues. Trimming pared 2 bases from V and 0 bases from J, leaving 9 bases between. CDR3 sequence reads: CASSLDGPSTDTQYF. The CDR3 DNA reads TGTGCCAGCAGCTTAGATGGTCCTAGCACAGATACGCAGTATTTT.

This clonotype was picked up many times. The genes are TRBV6-1 and TRBJ2-7, with 8 bases fitting TRBD1. V was pared by 5 bases and J by 3 bases, with 9 bases of the junction left unmatched. The germline V gene has CDR1 MNHNS and CDR2 SASEGT. The CDR3 covers 15 residues. Here the CDR3 DNA reads TGTGCCAGCAGTTCGCCCGGGACAGGAGACTACGAGCAGTACTTC. Translation gives CASSSPGTGDYEQYF.

This clonotype was detected a few times. The V call is TRBV14, the J call TRBJ2-7; 8 bases align to TRBD1. CDR1 is SGHDN, CDR2 FVKESK, per germline. The V and J ends lost 1 base and 4 bases, in that order; junction bases with no gene match: 6. CDR3 length equals 15 residues. CDR3 DNA sequence: TGTGCCAGCAGCCAAGGGGCAGGGGGCTGGTACGAGCAGTACTTC. The encoded protein is CASSQGAGGWYEQYF. Together with reference TRBV14 and TRBJ2-7, the CDR3 gives the full variable domain: EAGVTQFPSHSVIEKGQTVTLRCDPISGHDNLYWYRRVMGKEIKFLLHFVKESKQDESGMPNNRFLAERTGGTYSTLKVQPAELEDSGVYFCASSQGAGGWYEQYFGPGTRLTVT.